The source of this T cell receptor (beta chain) is a study of T-cell memory formation after mild COVID-19. For the study at large: The study found TCR clusters largely donor specific.

The authors produced TCR alpha and TCR beta cDNA libraries with sample barcodes and UMIs by 5'RACE using constant-segment primers. TCRdb passed the 5' RACE reads through MiXCR, listing each CDR3 protein once. The sample holds 200,000 to 250,000 distinct CDR3 sequences; over 8.5% are singletons and the top ten take 20% to 25%. Study-level findings and limits: Memory sampled before infection contained some responding clones, suggesting cross-reactive memory joined.

This clonotype came up a few times. Antigen unknown. The receptor's source is a young man who had mild COVID-19 (a few samples of this study predate the infection). Cell type and time point are not known. Material for sequencing was PBMCs or a T cell subset sorted from them (not recorded which).

DNA of the CDR3: TGCGCCAGCAGCTTTCGACTAGCGGGGGCCCAAGAGACCCAGTACTTC. This gives the protein CASSFRLAGAQETQYF. The chain combines TRBV5-1 with TRBJ2-5; 12 bases are a match to TRBD2. The CDR3 is 16 residues long. The V and J ends lost 2 bases and 1 base, in that order; junction bases with no gene match: 3. Per the germline V gene, CDR1 is SGHRS and CDR2 is YFSETQ.